The clone carrying this TCR beta chain was detected only once. This specimen belongs to a study of somatic mutations in cytotoxic T cells in rheumatoid arthritis. Study information: Among the T-cell populations stained with V beta antibodies, some were separated by flow sorting at nearly 100% purity, including V beta1+ cells whose TCRB was sequenced.

CDR1 and CDR2 (germline): SGDLS, YYNGEE. The CDR3 totals 16 residues. The germline V and J ends were trimmed by 5 bases and 0 bases, with 15 bases remaining between them. Using immunoSEQ multiplex PCR, the repertoire was profiled, and TCRdb retains in-frame clones only, with some absent. The table includes around 15,000 clones, around 68% detected once. The sequenced sample consisted of CD8+ T cells sorted from blood. The receptor comes from an adult with rheumatoid arthritis. This rearrangement joins TRBV9 to TRBJ1-3; perhaps TRBD1 as D (5 bases). CDR3 protein: CASRDTDTDSGNTIYF. As DNA, the CDR3 is TGTGCCAGCAGGGACACCGACACCGACTCTGGAAACACCATATATTTT.